Listed below are T cell receptor beta chains from one sample, sequenced in a study of identical twins. TCRdb re-called the 5' RACE reads through MiXCR, storing one row per CDR3 protein. This table has approximately 620,000 distinct CDR3 sequences, 8.6% appearing once. A further study also used this sample, focusing on yellow fever vaccine responses in identical twins.

The sequenced sample was PBMCs. These receptors all come from a woman under 30 in good health. Both conserved end residues are part of each CDR3. A D gene is named only where the DNA matches it firmly. Size is omitted from some rows. Given values are once, few, many or a class for expanded clones.

TRBJ1-5,few,TRBV12-5,NA,CASAPSGGGQPQHF,TGTGCTAGTGCCCCCTCGGGGGGGGGACAGCCCCAGCATTTT
TRBJ2-3,many,TRBV11-2,NA,CASSRLGGTDTQYF,TGTGCCAGCAGTCGCCTTGGGGGCACAGATACGCAGTATTTT
TRBJ1-1,many,TRBV3-1,NA,CASSQGKTENTEAFF,TGTGCCAGCAGCCAAGGGAAGACAGAGAACACTGAAGCTTTCTTT
TRBJ1-1,many,TRBV14,TRBD1,CASSQVSGGVTEAFF,TGTGCCAGCAGCCAAGTGTCAGGGGGCGTCACTGAAGCTTTCTTT
TRBJ2-7,few,TRBV27,TRBD2,CASSLSSGAPYEQYF,TGTGCCAGCAGTTTATCTAGCGGGGCCCCCTACGAGCAGTACTTC
TRBJ1-1,few,TRBV6-1,NA,CASSAIEGFRAEAFF,TGTGCCAGCAGTGCCATCGAGGGTTTTCGCGCTGAAGCTTTCTTT
TRBJ2-7,few,TRBV28,NA,CASSFPGGAYEQYF,TGTGCCAGCAGTTTTCCAGGGGGGGCCTACGAGCAGTACTTC
TRBJ2-4,many,TRBV25-1,NA,CASRRNWENEAKNIQYF,TGTGCCAGCAGGAGAAACTGGGAAAACGAGGCCAAAAACATTCAGTACTTC
TRBJ1-1,NA,TRBV7-8,NA,CASSLELLGDTEAFF,TGTGCCAGCAGCTTAGAGCTCCTTGGGGACACTGAAGCTTTCTTT
TRBJ2-3,many,TRBV24-1,TRBD2,CATSLPPGTSGRLNTDTQYF,TGTGCCACCAGTCTCCCACCCGGGACTAGCGGAAGACTTAACACAGATACGCAGTATTTT
TRBJ1-5,many,TRBV7-2,TRBD1,CASSWTGQGTGQPQHF,TGTGCCAGCAGCTGGACGGGACAGGGGACGGGGCAGCCCCAGCATTTT
TRBJ2-1,NA,TRBV30,TRBD1,CACGPDRRYNEQFF,TGTGCCTGCGGTCCGGACAGGAGGTACAATGAGCAGTTCTTC
TRBJ2-2,NA,TRBV14,TRBD2,CASSHGSGKNTGELFF,TGTGCCAGCAGCCATGGTAGCGGGAAGAACACCGGGGAGCTGTTTTTT
TRBJ2-7,few,TRBV4-2,TRBD2,CASSPRGTSGRNEQYF,TGTGCCAGCAGCCCGCGAGGGACTAGCGGGAGGAACGAGCAGTACTTC
TRBJ2-3,many,TRBV6-2/TRBV6-3,TRBD2,CASSRTSGSPDTQYF,TGTGCCAGCAGCCGGACTAGCGGGAGCCCAGATACGCAGTATTTT
TRBJ1-5,NA,TRBV3-1,NA,CASSQAGGGGNQPQHF,TGTGCCAGCAGCCAGGCCGGGGGAGGAGGCAATCAGCCCCAGCATTTT
TRBJ2-7,few,TRBV20-1,NA,CSARDLRGSSYEQYF,TGCAGTGCTAGAGATCTGAGAGGCAGCTCCTACGAGCAGTACTTC